This T cell receptor beta chain was observed in a study of regulatory T cells in long-lasting Graves disease. There are many counts of this clonotype. CDR3 regions were amplified by Arm-PCR using iRepertoire HTBI primers to build TCR beta libraries. MiXCR, run by TCRdb on the multiplex PCR reads, gives a single entry per CDR3 protein. This sample carries fewer than 550,000 distinct CDR3 sequences, around 16% of them seen once, and the ten largest clones take roughly 25%. The CDR3 runs to 18 residues. With V trimmed by 1 base and J by 1 base, 11 bases remained unmatched. CDR1 is DFQATT and CDR2 is SNEGSKA in the germline V gene (reference sequence). Indicated time point: newly diagnosed GD, antithyroid drugs for less than 3 months. PBMCs were the source of the RNA used for TCR sequencing. This sample was shared with a second study, whose subject was T cells in Graves' hyperthyroidism and ophthalmopathy. This second study notes: Orbital computed tomography and thyroid ultrasound, together with serum TRAb and thyroxine and clinical symptoms, were used for diagnoses.

The starting material was peripheral blood mononuclear cells (PBMCs), obtained at new diagnosis, from a patient treated with antithyroid drugs. The chain couples TRBV20-1 to TRBJ2-1; 9 bases fit TRBD2. The origin of this receptor is a woman aged 40 to 65 with Graves disease. The CDR3 loop is CSARVSPGAGGSYNEQFF. In DNA, the CDR3 is TGCAGTGCTAGAGTCTCCCCCGGAGCGGGGGGTTCCTACAATGAGCAGTTCTTC.